Sequencing of this TCR beta chain was carried out in a study of cytomegalovirus exposure and HLA in healthy donors. Per germline, CDR1 MDHEN and CDR2 SYDVKM. V lost 3 bases and J lost 0, with 9 bases in between. The CDR3 consists of 15 residues. General observations from the study: In a later analysis, TCR beta V- and J-gene trimming showed a link to a missense DCLRE1C variant. Most observed TCR sequences were rare, whereas some public TCRs were detected in many donors.

Concerning this clone: The antigen is unknown.

Each donor was nominally healthy when sampled (though unrecorded immune exposures were likely). The PCR made use of 60 Vbeta and 13 Jbeta primers. This table comes from immunoSEQ multiplex PCR, and its TCRdb copy is limited to in-frame clones, with some not included. Of 200,000 to 250,000 clones in the sample, approximately 83% were seen once. This rearrangement joins TRBV28 to TRBJ1-3; no clear D. Sequenced input: PBMCs. The clonotype comes from a girl between 10 and 17 years old in good health and CMV-seronegative. CDR3 in amino acids: CASSFAGSSGNTIYF. The CDR3 coding sequence is TGTGCCAGCAGTTTTGCGGGGAGCTCTGGAAACACCATATATTTT.